The present entry profiles one T cell receptor beta chain with its context. Trimming shortened V by 5 bases and J by 4 bases, and 13 bases separated the two germline ends. CDR1 SGHNT and CDR2 YENEEA come from the germline V gene. The CDR3 extends over 14 amino acids. This record belongs to a study of blood T cell repertoires in COVID-19. Study overall: Italy, Spain and the United States were the sources of the convalescent and acute COVID-19 samples. T cells, B-cell-depleted T cells, or PBMCs supplied cDNA or gDNA.

Some clones are missing from TCRdb's copy, which holds only in-frame ones; the method was immunoSEQ multiplex PCR. The table lists 150,000 to 200,000 clones, 89% of them singletons. V usage is TRBV11-3 and J usage is TRBJ2-3, with D tentatively TRBD2 (5 bases). This clonotype was sampled from a woman aged 18-35 years who had recovered from COVID-19. The specimen sequenced was PBMCs or T cells enriched from blood (not recorded which). The CDR3 region is CASSAVAGSDTQYF. The CDR3 region has the DNA TGTGCCAGCAGCGCGGTGGCGGGTTCAGATACGCAGTATTTT.